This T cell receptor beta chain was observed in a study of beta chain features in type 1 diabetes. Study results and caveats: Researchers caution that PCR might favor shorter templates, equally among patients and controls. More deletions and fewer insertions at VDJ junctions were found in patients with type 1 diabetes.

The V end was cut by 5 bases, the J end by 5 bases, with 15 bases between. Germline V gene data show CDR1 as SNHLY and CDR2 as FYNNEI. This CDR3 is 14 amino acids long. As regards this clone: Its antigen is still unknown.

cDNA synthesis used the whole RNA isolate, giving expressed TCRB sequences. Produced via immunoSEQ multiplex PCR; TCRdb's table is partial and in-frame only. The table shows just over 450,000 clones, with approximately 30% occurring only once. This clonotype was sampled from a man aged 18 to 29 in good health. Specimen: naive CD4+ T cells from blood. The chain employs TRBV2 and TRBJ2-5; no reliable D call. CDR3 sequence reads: CASSKITSQETQYF. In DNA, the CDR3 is TGTGCCAGCAGTAAGATAACCTCTCAGGAGACCCAGTACTTC.